One TCR beta chain is described in this entry. This sample is part of a study of STAT5B mutations in CD4+ large granular lymphocyte leukemia. The method was immunoSEQ multiplex PCR; TCRdb's version includes in-frame clones alone and lacks a portion of them. This table holds about 38,000 clones, about 82% found once. This receptor was obtained from a human donor in good health. Sequenced sample: CD4+ T cells from blood buffy coats.

The CDR3 here is CASSHSYEQYF. CDR3 bases: TGTGCCAGCAGCCACTCTTACGAGCAGTACTTC. The rearrangement links TRBV14 to TRBJ2-7, with D hard to call. V was shortened by 3 bases and J by 4 bases, with 4 bases between the two germline ends. CDR3 length: 11 amino acids. Germline values: CDR1 SGHDN, CDR2 FVKESK.